These 19 T cell receptor beta chains were sequenced from one sample in a study of beta chain features in type 1 diabetes. Every bit of the isolated RNA underwent reverse transcription, so sequencing read expressed TCRB transcripts. Produced via immunoSEQ multiplex PCR; TCRdb's table is partial and in-frame only. Of about 300,000 clones detected, under 8.5% appear once; the ten largest clones hold approximately 0.93%. Sequenced sample: central memory CD4+ T cells from blood. The receptors were gathered from a woman younger than 35 in good health.

This clone was detected a few times. J is TRBJ1-1 and V is TRBV15; D may be TRBD1 (5 bases). Trimming shortened V by 0 bases and J by 4 bases, and 15 bases separated the two germline ends. This CDR3 spans 16 amino acids. Germline lookup yields CDR1 LNHNV and CDR2 YYDKDF (reference sequence). This CDR3 reads CATSRDHPRGGTEAFF. CDR3 DNA: TGTGCCACCAGCAGAGACCACCCGAGGGGCGGCACTGAAGCTTTCTTT.

Here the CDR3 reads CASRSNRVGETQYF. DNA for the CDR3: TGTGCCAGCAGAAGTAACAGGGTCGGGGAGACCCAGTACTTC. The V gene is TRBV6-5, the J gene TRBJ2-5, with D possibly TRBD1 on 6 matching bases. V was cut by 6 bases and J by 5 bases, with 16 bases left in between. The germline CDR1 and CDR2 sequences are MNHEY and SVGAGI. CDR3 size: 14 residues.

This clone has more than one count but fewer than ten. The V and J genes are TRBV6-5 and TRBJ2-3; maybe TRBD1 (6 bases). This CDR3 contains 15 residues. The V and J ends lost 6 bases and 2 bases respectively, with 15 bases between them. CDR1 MNHEY and CDR2 SVGAGI come from the germline V gene. The CDR3 is CASRWQGFNTDTQYF. Written as DNA, the CDR3 is TGTGCCAGCAGGTGGCAGGGGTTTAACACAGATACGCAGTATTTT.

The rearrangement uses TRBV18 and TRBJ1-2; D call uncertain. Per germline, CDR1 KGHSH and CDR2 LQKENI. Trimming stripped 1 base from V and 4 bases from J, with 10 bases between. The CDR3 length is 14 residues. As DNA, the CDR3 is TGTGCCAGCTCACCACAGACACCGCCCTATGGCTACACCTTC. Protein product: CASSPQTPPYGYTF.

The V and J genes are TRBV10-1 and TRBJ2-3; 8 bases are shared with TRBD2. This CDR3 region has 16 residues. CDR1 and CDR2 (germline): WNHNN, SYGVQD (reference sequence). With V trimmed by 8 bases and J by 7 bases, 17 bases remained unmatched. The CDR3 DNA is TGCGCCAGCCACGAGAGTCCGGCGGGGGGACGAAATACGCAGTATTTT. Translation gives CASHESPAGGRNTQYF.

The V and J genes are TRBV11-3 and TRBJ1-2, with TRBD1 matching over 8 bases. J lost 2 bases, V lost 6 bases, and 11 bases had no gene match. The germline V gene has CDR1 SGHNT and CDR2 YENEEA. The CDR3 runs 16 residues. The CDR3 bases are TGTGCCAGCAGTAAAGCCGGGACAGGTCTCAACTATGGCTACACCTTC. Protein sequence: CASSKAGTGLNYGYTF.

This clone was found many times. The V and J genes are TRBV14 and TRBJ2-1; TRBD1 matches 7 bases. The CDR3 runs to 14 residues. Trimming at V came to 11 bases and at J to 5 bases, leaving 12 bases not matched to a gene. In germline, CDR1 is SGHDN, CDR2 FVKESK. This chain's CDR3 is CASYRDRADNEQFF. Here the CDR3 DNA reads TGTGCCTCCTACCGGGACAGAGCTGACAATGAGCAGTTCTTC.

This clone was seen only a few times. The V gene is TRBV5-4, the J gene TRBJ2-1; no clear D gene. Trimming pared 0 bases from V and 2 bases from J, leaving 15 bases between. Germline V gene sequence: CDR1 SGHNT, CDR2 YYREEE (reference sequence). There are 17 residues in the CDR3. The CDR3 loop reads CASSLGYDLSAYNEQFF. CDR3 coding DNA: TGTGCCAGCAGCTTGGGATATGACTTATCGGCCTACAATGAGCAGTTCTTC.

V is TRBV19 and J is TRBJ2-1, with D perhaps matching TRBD2 (6 bases). Germline loops: CDR1 LNHDA, CDR2 SQIVND (reference sequence). This CDR3 has 15 residues. The V gene lost 5 bases and the J gene lost 3 bases, with 14 bases spanning the gap. The CDR3 is CASSARDSRYNEQFF. The CDR3 bases are TGTGCCAGTAGTGCAAGGGACTCCCGCTACAATGAGCAGTTCTTC.

This clone has only a few counts. V usage is TRBV6-5 and J usage is TRBJ2-3; no clear D. V was cut by 8 bases and J by 1 base, with 7 bases left in between. The CDR3 contains 12 residues. Germline assignment: CDR1 MNHEY and CDR2 SVGAGI. Here the CDR3 DNA reads TGTGCCAGCGGATTGGGCACAGATACGCAGTATTTT. Protein sequence: CASGLGTDTQYF.

The rearrangement uses TRBV6-1 and TRBJ2-5; possible D gene TRBD2, 6 bases. The CDR3 is 13 residues long. Deletions cut 7 bases from V and 1 base from J, with 10 bases between. Germline-derived CDR1 and CDR2 are MNHNS and SASEGT. The CDR3 protein is CASTGTPQETQYF. The CDR3 DNA is TGTGCCAGCACCGGGACTCCCCAAGAGACCCAGTACTTC.

The rearrangement links TRBV5-1 to TRBJ2-7; 7 bases line up with TRBD2. V shed 4 bases, J shed 2 bases, and the junction held 6 bases outside the gene matches. The CDR3 covers 14 residues. CDR1 is SGHRS, CDR2 YFSETQ, per germline. In nucleotides, the CDR3 is TGCGCCAGCAGCCCGGGACTACCCGCCTACGAGCAGTACTTC. This translates into CASSPGLPAYEQYF.

This clone appeared a few times. J is TRBJ1-1 and V is TRBV9, with 7 bases identical to TRBD1. Unmatched junction bases numbered 5, after V lost 2 bases and J lost 1 base. Germline V gene data show CDR1 as SGDLS and CDR2 as YYNGEE. The CDR3 sequence is 15 residues long. CDR3 DNA sequence: TGTGCCAGCAGCGTGCTAGACAGGGCGAACACTGAAGCTTTCTTT. It specifies CASSVLDRANTEAFF.

The gene calls are TRBV6-5 and TRBJ2-1; D assignment may be TRBD1 or TRBD2 (5 bases each). Looked up from germline, CDR1 is MNHEY and CDR2 is SVGAGI. The ends were cut back, 6 bases at V and 15 bases at J, with 18 bases in the middle. This CDR3 comprises 12 residues. CDR3 residues: CASSRNTGTGFF. CDR3 in DNA: TGTGCCAGCAGCCGAAATACGGGGACCGGGTTCTTC.

This clone has a handful of counts. The chain has TRBV18 and TRBJ1-4; 8 nucleotides align to TRBD1. This CDR3 comprises 14 residues. After removal of 0 bases from V and 8 bases from J, the junction contained 2 bases not matched to a gene. Germline assignment: CDR1 KGHSH and CDR2 LQKENI. The CDR3 sequence is CASSPPTGAEKLFF. The DNA for the CDR3 is TGTGCCAGCTCACCACCGACAGGGGCAGAAAAACTGTTTTTT.

This clone has more than one count but fewer than ten. Other DNA sequences in the same sample also yield this CDR3. In DNA, the CDR3 is TGTGCCAGCAGCCCCCCGGTCGGGGAGCTGTTTTTT. Encoded protein: CASSPPVGELFF. This chain uses TRBV5-6 with TRBJ2-2, with D unresolved. V lost 4 bases and J lost 7, with 8 bases in between. This CDR3 has 12 residues. Germline V lookup: CDR1 SGHDT, CDR2 YYEEEE.

This clone was seen many times. The sample carries other DNA sequences with the same CDR3. The rearrangement uses TRBV14 and TRBJ1-2; D is undetermined. Germline V gene sequence: CDR1 SGHDN, CDR2 FVKESK. The length of the CDR3 is 13 residues. V was shortened by 1 base and J by 0 bases, with 3 bases between the two germline ends. In nucleotides, the CDR3 is TGTGCCAGCAGCCAAGGTGCTAACTATGGCTACACCTTC. This codes for CASSQGANYGYTF.

The CDR3 bases are TGTGCCAGCAGCTCCACGACAGGGGGTGAGCAGTTCTTC. This translates into CASSSTTGGEQFF. The chain couples TRBV7-9 to TRBJ2-1; TRBD1 matches at 9 bases. The CDR3 sequence is 13 residues long. In germline, CDR1 is SEHNR, CDR2 FQNEAQ (reference sequence). V lost 4 bases to trimming and J lost 9 bases; unmatched junction nucleotides: 4.

This clone was seen repeatedly, ten times or more. This sequence joins TRBV5-1 and TRBJ2-7; 8 bases agree with TRBD1. The CDR3 covers 15 residues. With V trimmed by 4 bases and J by 0 bases, 6 bases remained unmatched. Germline CDR1 and CDR2: SGHRS and YFSETQ. DNA of the CDR3: TGCGCCAGCAGCGTGGGGACAGGAAGCTCCTACGAGCAGTACTTC. Amino acids: CASSVGTGSSYEQYF. Based on the CDR3 plus reference TRBV5-1 and TRBJ2-7, the full variable domain is KAGVTQTPRYLIKTRGQQVTLSCSPISGHRSVSWYQQTPGQGLQFLFEYFSETQRNKGNFPGRFSGRQFSNSRSEMNVSTLELGDSALYLCASSVGTGSSYEQYFGPGTRLTVT.